The 14 T cell receptor beta chains given below trace back to one sample, sequenced in a study of identical twins. TCRdb itself ran the 5' RACE reads through MiXCR, one entry per CDR3 protein. Of about 720,000 distinct CDR3 sequences listed, 15% to 20% are singletons. In addition, the sample was reused for a study of T cells expressing NK-cell markers.

The sequenced sample consisted of PBMCs. The receptors come from a woman under 30 in good health.

This clonotype was counted many times. A read error may produce the germline difference seen at one junction end. V gene TRBV7-7 combines with J gene TRBJ1-1; D remains ambiguous. The germline V gene has CDR1 SSHAT and CDR2 FNYEAQ (reference sequence). The CDR3 extends over 13 amino acids. CDR3 sequence (DNA): TGTGCTAGCAGCTTATTGGTGAACACTGAAGCTTTCTTT. It translates to CASSLLVNTEAFF.

This chain's CDR3 is CASRKSSYNEQFF. The CDR3 bases are TGTGCCAGCCGGAAAAGCTCCTACAATGAGCAGTTCTTC. The chain carries TRBV27 and TRBJ2-1; no clear D. The V and J ends lost 8 bases and 0 bases respectively, with 8 bases between them. Looked up from germline, CDR1 is MNHEY and CDR2 is SMNVEV (reference sequence). The CDR3 loop spans 13 amino acids.

The chain is built from TRBV11-2 and TRBJ2-3; weak D call: TRBD1 (6 bases). CDR3 length: 18 amino acids. The germline V and J ends were trimmed by 0 bases and 1 base, with 17 bases remaining between them. CDR1 and CDR2 (germline): SGHAT, FQNNGV. The CDR3 sequence is CASSLEYRVGQRTDTQYF. The CDR3 DNA sequence: TGTGCCAGCAGCTTAGAATACAGGGTTGGACAACGCACAGATACGCAGTATTTT.

This clonotype was counted a few times. The V and J genes are TRBV5-1 and TRBJ1-3; D is possibly TRBD1 (6 bases). Germline CDR1 and CDR2: SGHRS and YFSETQ. V shed 4 bases and J shed 2 bases, with 13 bases lying between them. The CDR3 is 15 amino acids. The CDR3 nucleotides are TGCGCCAGCAGCGTAAGGGGGGATGCTGGAAACACCATATATTTT. Its translation is CASSVRGDAGNTIYF.

This clonotype turned up a few times. This chain uses TRBV20-1 with TRBJ2-3; TRBD2 aligns across 9 bases. The CDR3 runs 16 residues. With V trimmed by 0 bases and J by 5 bases, 9 bases remained unmatched. The germline V gene encodes CDR1 DFQATT and CDR2 SNEGSKA (reference sequence). CDR3 DNA sequence: TGCAGTGCTAGAGATACGACTAGCGGAGTTTTAGATACGCAGTATTTT. Amino acids: CSARDTTSGVLDTQYF.

There are a few counts of this clonotype. The J gene is TRBJ2-7, the V gene TRBV5-1; the match to TRBD1 covers 7 bases. This CDR3 contains 15 residues. From germline, CDR1 is SGHRS and CDR2 YFSETQ. V trimming: 4 bases; J trimming: 1 base; junction bases outside the gene matches: 8. The CDR3 DNA sequence: TGCGCCAGCAGCGGAAACAGGGGTGGGTCCTACGAGCAGTACTTC. Its protein product is CASSGNRGGSYEQYF.

In this sample, this clonotype turned up a few times. The V gene is TRBV27, the J gene TRBJ2-3, with D maybe TRBD1 (5 bases). Trimming pared 4 bases from V and 5 bases from J, leaving 16 bases between. This CDR3 comprises 15 residues. CDR1 and CDR2 (germline): MNHEY, SMNVEV (reference sequence). DNA for the CDR3: TGTGCCAGCAGTTCTCGGGCAGGGTTAGGAGATACGCAGTATTTT. It translates to CASSSRAGLGDTQYF.

This clonotype was counted a few times. The chain carries TRBV19 and TRBJ2-2; the match to TRBD2 covers 8 bases. CDR3 length: 16 amino acids. Germline V gives CDR1 LNHDA, CDR2 SQIVND (reference sequence). J gave up 5 bases and V 8 bases, and 13 bases lay outside the gene matches. CDR3 protein: CASHQREIPWTGELFF. The CDR3 DNA sequence: TGTGCCAGTCATCAGCGGGAGATACCTTGGACCGGGGAGCTGTTTTTT.

This clonotype was counted only a few times. V usage is TRBV10-2 and J usage is TRBJ2-1; no firm D call. Trimming took off 10 bases at V and 0 bases at J, with 7 bases between the two ends. The CDR3 contains 12 residues. Germline-derived CDR1 and CDR2 are WSHSY and SAAADI. CDR3 amino acids: CATAPSYNEQFF. CDR3 bases: TGCGCCACCGCTCCCTCCTACAATGAGCAGTTCTTC.

The chain recombines TRBV19 with TRBJ2-1; no definite D call. The V gene's germline CDR1 is LNHDA and CDR2 SQIVND (reference sequence). The V end was cut by 4 bases, the J end by 11 bases, with 12 bases between. This CDR3 has 12 residues. The CDR3 bases are TGTGCCAGTAGTACGACCGGGCCGAAGCAGTTCTTC. Translation: CASSTTGPKQFF.

V is TRBV30 and J is TRBJ2-2; 8 positions agree with TRBD1. CDR1 and CDR2 (germline): GTSNPN, SVGIG (reference sequence). This CDR3 has 15 amino acids. J was trimmed by 7 bases and V by 4 bases; bases with no gene match: 11. CDR3 DNA: TGTGCCTGGATTGGTCGGCAGGGGGCCAGCGGGGAGCTGTTTTTT. Protein product: CAWIGRQGASGELFF. Filled out from reference TRBV30 and TRBJ2-2, the complete variable domain reads SQTIHQWPATLVQPVGSPLSLECTVEGTSNPNLYWYRQAAGRGLQLLFYSVGIGQISSEVPQNLSASRPQDRQFILSSKKLLLSDSGFYLCAWIGRQGASGELFFGEGSRLTVL.

This chain connects TRBV5-6 to TRBJ2-7, with 7 bases that match TRBD2. The CDR3 sequence is 13 residues long. Germline assignment: CDR1 SGHDT and CDR2 YYEEEE. V lost 4 bases, J lost 1 base, and 2 bases stayed unmatched. The CDR3 is CASSSGMSYEQYF. The CDR3, as DNA: TGTGCCAGCAGCAGCGGGATGTCCTACGAGCAGTACTTC.

The sample holds a few counts of this clonotype. The chain combines TRBV15 with TRBJ1-4; tentative D call: TRBD1 (6 bases). Deletions cut 5 bases from V and 10 bases from J, with 17 bases between. The CDR3 is made up of 14 amino acids. The germline CDR1 and CDR2 sequences are LNHNV and YYDKDF (reference sequence). The chain's CDR3 is CATSARGAVGKLFF. The DNA of the CDR3 is TGTGCCACCAGCGCTAGGGGGGCGGTGGGAAAACTGTTTTTT.

The chain employs TRBV14 and TRBJ2-7; D gene uncertain. Trimming cost V 4 bases and J 6 bases, with 13 bases left between them. Germline CDR1 and CDR2: SGHDN and FVKESK. The CDR3 totals 13 residues. CDR3 sequence: CASSRAQPSEQYF. CDR3 bases: TGTGCCAGCAGCCGTGCACAGCCCTCCGAGCAGTACTTC.